This T cell receptor beta chain appears in the sequencing data of a study of graft-versus-host responses after intestinal transplantation. The study, taken as a whole, reports: There was an association between peak levels of circulating GvH clones and early post-transplant HvG declines. Across patients carrying graft-donor T cell macrochimerism, allografts held high graft-versus-host to host-versus-graft clonal ratios.

The data were produced by immunoSEQ multiplex PCR, yet TCRdb's version contains in-frame clones alone and is incomplete. The sample includes some 110,000 clones, approximately 90% of them seen just once. This CDR3 is built from 15 residues. Germline-derived CDR1 and CDR2 are MNHEY and SMNVEV (reference sequence). V lost 6 bases to trimming and J lost 4 bases; unmatched junction nucleotides: 7. In regard to this clone: Its antigen remains unidentified.

The receptor was derived from a human donor who was the organ donor for an intestinal transplant. The source was unstimulated CD4+ T cells sorted from spleen or lymph node cells, collected before transplant. The chain joins TRBV27 to TRBJ1-5; 9 nucleotides agree with TRBD1. This CDR3 reads CASSRTGARNQPQHF. Written as DNA, the CDR3 is TGTGCCAGCAGCCGGACAGGGGCGAGGAATCAGCCCCAGCATTTT.